These T cell receptor beta chains were read from a single sample in a study of CD8 T cells in ankylosing spondylitis. TCRdb ran MiXCR on the 5' RACE reads and lists one entry per CDR3 protein. The data show hundreds of thousands of distinct CDR3 sequences, with about 13% seen just once and approximately 7% held by the top ten. The sample was blood, either unsorted or a sorted T cell fraction (not recorded which). The receptors derive from a male donor with ankylosing spondylitis. Both conserved end residues are part of each CDR3. Each record gives: clone size, J gene, V gene, D gene, CDR3 DNA, CDR3 protein. D genes are given only for firm matches. The size entry is marked missing in some rows and otherwise reads once, few, many or a size class.

-	TRBJ2-7	TRBV7-2	TRBD2	TGTGCCAGCAGCCAGAGCGGGAGCGCCTACGAGCAGTACTTC	CASSQSGSAYEQYF
-	TRBJ2-3	TRBV4-1	TRBD2	TGCGCCAGCAGCCAAGAGGGGACTAGCGGCCAGACAGATACGCAGTATTTT	CASSQEGTSGQTDTQYF
many	TRBJ2-2	TRBV5-1	-	TGCGCCAGCAGCTTGACTACTAACCCCGGTGAGCTGTTTTTT	CASSLTTNPGELFF
-	TRBJ2-7	TRBV20-1	-	TGCAGTGCTAGACGCCAGGACTCCTACTACGGGGAGCAGTACTTC	CSARRQDSYYGEQYF
many	TRBJ2-5	TRBV27	-	TGTGCCAGCAGCAGGGACCGAACCCAAGAGACCCAGTACTTC	CASSRDRTQETQYF
many	TRBJ2-3	TRBV27	-	TGTGCCAGCAGTTTATCTCAGGGCCCAGATACGCAGTATTTT	CASSLSQGPDTQYF
many	TRBJ1-2	TRBV7-2	-	TGTGCCAGCAGCTTAGCGGGGAAAAGTCATGGCTACACCTTC	CASSLAGKSHGYTF
-	TRBJ1-5	TRBV27	TRBD1	TGTGCCAGCAGACCCAGGGGGCGCGGGAATCAGCCCCAGCATTTT	CASRPRGRGNQPQHF
few	TRBJ2-5	TRBV7-9	-	TGTGCCAGCAGCTTAGGAACGGGATCGGAGACCCAGTACTTC	CASSLGTGSETQYF
-	TRBJ1-1	TRBV25-1	-	TGTGCCAGCAGTGAATGGACGGAGGCTTTCTTT	CASSEWTEAFF
few	TRBJ2-2	TRBV5-1	-	TGCGCCAGCAGCTTGGGTCCAGCGGGCAACTCCGGGGAGCTGTTTTTT	CASSLGPAGNSGELFF
-	TRBJ2-3	TRBV5-4	-	TGTGCCAGCAGCCCCTCTTACGGGACTTACGGCACAGATACGCAGTATTTT	CASSPSYGTYGTDTQYF
-	TRBJ2-3	TRBV19	TRBD2	TGTGCCAGTAGTTTGCTAGCGGGAGGACACACAGATACGCAGTATTTT	CASSLLAGGHTDTQYF
-	TRBJ1-5	TRBV7-9	-	TGTGCCAGCAGCCTCGACACTTACAATCAGCCCCAGCATTTT	CASSLDTYNQPQHF
-	TRBJ2-1	TRBV20-1	TRBD2	TGCAGTGCTAGAGATCGGGGGGGTGAGCAGTTCTTC	CSARDRGGEQFF
-	TRBJ2-5	TRBV7-2	-	TGTGCCAGCGGCGAGATAGTGTACCAAGAGACCCAGTACTTC	CASGEIVYQETQYF
-	TRBJ2-6	TRBV28	-	TGTGCCAGCAGTTTAGTCTCTCCCTCTGGGGCCAACGTCCTGACTTTC	CASSLVSPSGANVLTF
-	TRBJ2-1	TRBV5-1	-	TGCGCCAGCCACATTGCTGAATACAATGAGCAGTTCTTC	CASHIAEYNEQFF
-	TRBJ2-2	TRBV20-1	TRBD2	TGCAGTGCTAGAGACGAAGCGGGAGGGCCGATCGGGGAGCTGTTTTTT	CSARDEAGGPIGELFF